The source of this TCR beta chain is a study of a mutant IDH1 vaccine in newly diagnosed glioma. Study-wide results and limits: Alterations occurring in top peripheral T cell clonotypes seemed unrelated to pseudoprogression.

Assay: immunoSEQ multiplex PCR; the TCRdb copy retains only in-frame clones and omits some. The table includes about 64,000 clones, 74% detected once. The CDR3 runs to 13 residues. Germline trimming cut 4 bases from V and 8 bases from J; bases unmatched to any gene: 6. Germline assignment: CDR1 SGHTA and CDR2 FQGNSA. With regard to this clone: Its specificity is not known.

Indicated time point: week 35, safety follow-up. All doses held 300 ug of mutant IDH1 20-mer peptide, with topical imiquimod. The specimen comprised PBMCs, sampled from a glioma patient whose treatment included an IDH1 peptide vaccine. The genes are TRBV7-2 and TRBJ2-5, with 8 bases that match TRBD2. The source of this sequence is a man over 45 with glioma. The CDR3 sequence: CASSSGGAPTQYF. In DNA, the CDR3 is TGTGCCAGCAGCTCCGGGGGGGCCCCCACCCAGTACTTC.